The clone carrying this T cell receptor (beta chain) appeared many times. This entry is derived from a study of T cells after yellow fever vaccination. The V gene end was trimmed by 5 bases and the J gene end by 0 bases; junction bases not matched to a gene: 3. This CDR3 is 15 amino acids long. TCRdb recomputed calls from the 5' RACE reads with MiXCR, one row per CDR3 protein. The table lists more than 95,000 distinct CDR3 sequences, under 8% of them singletons, with about 2.7% in the top ten. The chain links TRBV12-3 or TRBV12-4 to TRBJ1-5; 8 bases fit TRBD1. The sequencing used CD4+ T cells sorted from PBMCs, collected roughly 10 days after the first yellow fever vaccination. This receptor was taken from a man between 18 and 29 years old who received the YFV17D yellow fever vaccine. CDR3 in DNA: TGTGCCAGCAGTGACAGGGGCTATAGCAATCAGCCCCAGCATTTT. It translates to CASSDRGYSNQPQHF.